A selection of T cell receptor beta chains follows, all from one sample in a study of CD8+ T cells in alopecia areata. Libraries were prepared by immunoSEQ multiplex PCR; TCRdb keeps only in-frame clonotypes and omits some of them. The sample carries about 130,000 clones, around 50% recorded once. Sequencing was performed on CD8+ T cells sorted from blood, taken at week 4, from a patient treated with tofacitinib. These receptors all come from a human donor with alopecia areata. Both conserved end residues are part of each CDR3. D genes are given only for firm matches. A row's size may be missing; if present it is once, few, many or a size class.

j_call d_call clone_size v_call cdr3_nt cdr3_aa
TRBJ2-7 - - TRBV29-1 TGCAGCGTTGGCGAGACAGGGAGGACCTACGAGCAGTACTTC CSVGETGRTYEQYF
TRBJ2-3 - - TRBV27 TGTGCCAGCAGTTACTCGTCGGACGACCCCACAGATACGCAGTATTTT CASSYSSDDPTDTQYF
TRBJ2-3 TRBD2 - TRBV30 TGTGCCTGGATTTCTAGGCCTGGCGGGGGGTCCACAGATACGCAGTATTTT CAWISRPGGGSTDTQYF
TRBJ1-2 - - TRBV9 TGTGCCAGCAGCCCAGCGACCCGGGACCCCATCGACGGCTACACCTTC CASSPATRDPIDGYTF
TRBJ2-1 - - TRBV9 TGTGCCACTTTTCTAAGAGACAATGAGCAGTTCTTC CATFLRDNEQFF
TRBJ1-5 TRBD1 - TRBV6-5 TGTGCCAGCAGTTACAGGGAGGGGGCGAAGGACCAGCATTTT CASSYREGAKDQHF
TRBJ2-5 TRBD1 few TRBV7-9 TGTGCCAGCAGCACGACAGGGGCCCAAGAGACCCAGTACTTC CASSTTGAQETQYF
TRBJ2-7 TRBD1 few TRBV5-1 TGCGCCAGCAGATCAGTGACAGGGGTCAGCTTCTACGAGCAGTACTTC CASRSVTGVSFYEQYF
TRBJ2-2 - - TRBV5-4 TGTGCCAGCAGCTTGCTAGGGCAGAACACCGGGGAGCTGTTTTTT CASSLLGQNTGELFF
TRBJ1-5 - - TRBV18 TGTGCCAGCTTCAATCAGCCCCAGCATTTT CASFNQPQHF
TRBJ2-5 - - TRBV6-5 TGTGCCAGCAGTTCCAGCCAAGAGACCCAGTACTTC CASSSSQETQYF
TRBJ1-2 - - TRBV2 TGTGCCAGCAGTGAAATTGGGGATGGCTACACCTTC CASSEIGDGYTF
TRBJ1-2 TRBD1 - TRBV11-2 TGTGCCAGCAGCTTGGCAGGGGGAAGGGATGGCTACACCTTC CASSLAGGRDGYTF
TRBJ2-2 - - TRBV6-5 TGTGCCAGCAGTTACTCGATGGGGGGAAACACCGGGGAGCTGTTTTTT CASSYSMGGNTGELFF
TRBJ1-1 - few TRBV29-1 TGCAGCGTCCGAGGGGGGATGTCAACTGAAGCTTTCTTT CSVRGGMSTEAFF
TRBJ2-5 - once TRBV10-3 TGTGCCATCAGTGAGGCAGGGAAGTCACCAGGAGAGACCCAGTACTTC CAISEAGKSPGETQYF
TRBJ1-5 - - TRBV4-1 TGCGCCAGCAGCCAAGGGGGGGGAGGCAATCAGCCCCAGCATTTT CASSQGGGGNQPQHF
TRBJ2-5 - - TRBV6-5 TGTGCCAGCAGAACCTTAAGGGAAGGTGAAGAGACCCAGTACTTC CASRTLREGEETQYF
TRBJ2-3 - - TRBV11-1 TGTGCCAGCAGTCTAGCATTCGGGGATACGCAGTATTTT CASSLAFGDTQYF
TRBJ1-2 - - TRBV13 TGTGCCAGCAGCTTAGCTAGGACTAACTATGGCTACACCTTC CASSLARTNYGYTF
TRBJ1-6 TRBD1 - TRBV6-1 TGTGCCAGCAGTTCCGGGACAGGGTATTCACCCCTCCACTTT CASSSGTGYSPLHF
TRBJ2-2 - few TRBV5-1 TGCGCCAGCAGCTGGAACACCGGGGAGCTGTTTTTT CASSWNTGELFF
TRBJ2-7 TRBD1 - TRBV7-9 TGTGCCAGCAGCCGACCCCAGGGGGCAGGGAAGTCCTACGAGCAGTACTTC CASSRPQGAGKSYEQYF
TRBJ2-7 - - TRBV9 TGTGCCAGCAGCGTAGAAGGCCAGGGCTTACACGAGCAGTACTTC CASSVEGQGLHEQYF
TRBJ2-3 - - TRBV2 TGTGCCAGCAGTGAAGAGGGGGTGGTTACAGATACGCAGTATTTT CASSEEGVVTDTQYF
TRBJ2-5 - - TRBV19 TGTGCCAGTAGTCCATTGGACATACGAGGACTCCAAGAGACCCAGTACTTC CASSPLDIRGLQETQYF
TRBJ1-1 - few TRBV29-1 TGCAGCGTTGAAGAGGCAGGACTAGGGCCTGAAGCTTTCTTT CSVEEAGLGPEAFF
TRBJ1-1 - few TRBV9 TGTGCCAGCAGCGTAGAAGGGGATACTGAAGCTTTCTTT CASSVEGDTEAFF
TRBJ2-1 - - TRBV9 TGTGCCAGCAACCAAGGGGGTAAGTCCTACAATGAGCAGTTCTTC CASNQGGKSYNEQFF
TRBJ2-3 - - TRBV27 TGTGCCAGCAGTTTAGAGACTACCCGCACAGATACGCAGTATTTT CASSLETTRTDTQYF
TRBJ2-7 - - TRBV27 TGTGCCACCGGGCCAGGGGCCACCTACGAGCAGTACTTC CATGPGATYEQYF
TRBJ1-2 - - TRBV13 TGTGCCAGCAGCGTCCCCGGGACGGCCTATGGCTACACCTTC CASSVPGTAYGYTF
TRBJ2-2 - - TRBV5-4 TGTGCCAGCAGCGTGGACCTATCGAACACCGGGGAGCTGTTTTTT CASSVDLSNTGELFF
TRBJ1-4 TRBD1 - TRBV6-6 TGTGCCAGCAGTCCCGGGACAGGGGGCAGGGAAAAACTGTTTTTT CASSPGTGGREKLFF
TRBJ2-7 - few TRBV27 TGTGCCAGCAGTTTTTCGTTGGGACGGAGACCTAAGGAGCAGTACTTC CASSFSLGRRPKEQYF
TRBJ2-7 TRBD1 few TRBV6-5 TGTGCCAGCAGTTATGACAGGGGCTTATGGGAGCAGTACTTC CASSYDRGLWEQYF
TRBJ2-5 - - TRBV7-9 TGTGCCAGCAGCTTAGAAGTTCGGGAGACCCAGTACTTC CASSLEVRETQYF
TRBJ1-2 TRBD1 - TRBV4-3 TGCGCCAGCAGCCAATTGACAGGGGGCGTCTATGGCTACACCTTC CASSQLTGGVYGYTF
TRBJ2-5 - - TRBV5-1 TGCGCCAGCAGCCCGGTTGGGGGGCACGAGACCCAGTACTTC CASSPVGGHETQYF
TRBJ1-1 - - TRBV11-2 TGTGCCAGCAGCTTAGATCAACTCTGGGGAGGGATCACTGAAGCTTTCTTT CASSLDQLWGGITEAFF
TRBJ1-1 TRBD1 few TRBV29-1 TGCAGCGTACCGGGACAGGGTTTTGGCACTGAAGCTTTCTTT CSVPGQGFGTEAFF